The clone carrying this TCR beta chain was counted many times. Its antigen remains unidentified. From the reads, TCRdb called clonotypes with MiXCR, one entry per CDR3 protein. The sample has roughly 640,000 distinct CDR3 sequences; 24% are singletons. The data are from a study of T cell repertoires in cytomegalovirus infection. Study background: In public TCR beta signatures, there were indications of both CMV infection and matching HLA type. Whole-study results and caveats: It was HLA-C-restricted CMV-specific TCR beta clonotypes that dominated the response ex vivo. Pooled public TCR beta family frequency picked out CMV carriers with the relevant HLA.

The CDR3 sequence is 18 residues long. CDR1 is MNHNY and CDR2 is SVGAGI in the germline V gene (reference sequence). V dropped 2 bases and J dropped 0; count of bases not matched to a gene: 10. The chain combines TRBV6-6 with TRBJ1-5, with 7 bases identical to TRBD1. The sample was CD8+ T cells from PBMCs. The source of this sequence is a human donor in good health (CMV status not recorded). Some clones in this sample may be carry-over from other donors' samples. Here the CDR3 reads CASSYGTAGRNSNQPQHF. In DNA form, the CDR3 reads TGTGCCAGCAGTTACGGGACAGCCGGGCGGAATAGCAATCAGCCCCAGCATTTT.